The 26 T cell receptor beta chains reported below all come from one sample, sequenced in a study of blood T cell repertoires in COVID-19. Here immunoSEQ multiplex PCR was the method, and the copy in TCRdb shows in-frame clones only, minus some. The table has around 190,000 clones, about 90% seen once. Sequencing was performed on peripheral blood. Receptors originate from a man aged 70-80 years with active or convalescent COVID-19.

The chain has TRBV6-5 and TRBJ1-1; 12 nucleotides line up with TRBD1. CDR3 length equals 14 residues. Germline V CDR1 and CDR2: MNHEY, SVGAGI. CDR3 loop: CASGTGGEDTEAFF. CDR3 nucleotide sequence: TGTGCGTCCGGGACAGGGGGCGAGGACACTGAAGCTTTCTTT.

This sequence joins TRBV19 and TRBJ2-2, with D hard to call. Germline V gene sequence: CDR1 LNHDA, CDR2 SQIVND (reference sequence). V gave up 7 bases and J gave up 5 bases, with 20 bases separating them. CDR3 length equals 16 residues. The CDR3 reads CASTLTTNQRTGELFF. The CDR3 nucleotides are TGTGCCAGTACGTTAACAACTAATCAGAGAACCGGGGAGCTGTTTTTT.

The V call is TRBV5-1, the J call TRBJ2-1, with 9 bases aligning to TRBD2. The V and J ends lost 4 bases and 5 bases, in that order; junction bases with no gene match: 10. The CDR3 runs 16 residues. Germline CDR1 and CDR2: SGHRS and YFSETQ. The chain's CDR3 is CASSDLSGRLNNEQFF. The DNA for the CDR3 is TGCGCCAGCAGCGACCTAAGCGGGAGGCTTAACAATGAGCAGTTCTTC.

The chain has TRBV12-3 or TRBV12-4 and TRBJ1-2, with D uncertain. V was shortened by 1 base and J by 8 bases, with 11 bases between the two germline ends. The CDR3 is 13 amino acids. The CDR3, as DNA: TGTGCCAGCAGTTTAGTAACTGCGTTCGGCTACACCTTC. This translates into CASSLVTAFGYTF.

The chain recombines TRBV6-5 with TRBJ1-2, with 8 positions matching TRBD1. The V segment lost 2 bases and the J segment 2 bases; nucleotides outside the gene matches: 7. CDR1 and CDR2 (germline): MNHEY, SVGAGI. There are 16 residues in the CDR3. CDR3 region: CASSYGQGRNNYGYTF. CDR3 sequence (DNA): TGTGCCAGCAGTTACGGACAGGGTCGGAACAACTATGGCTACACCTTC.

The V call is TRBV9, the J call TRBJ2-7, with 11 bases lining up with TRBD2. The germline V gene has CDR1 SGDLS and CDR2 YYNGEE. This CDR3 has 17 amino acids. Losses at the gene ends were 0 bases for V and 0 bases for J; bases not matched to a gene: 5. CDR3 amino acids: CASSVGLAGFSSYEQYF. The DNA of the CDR3 is TGTGCCAGCAGCGTAGGACTAGCGGGGTTCAGCTCCTACGAGCAGTACTTC.

This sequence joins TRBV11-2 and TRBJ1-1, with D unresolved. The CDR3 extends over 13 amino acids. The V end was cut by 4 bases, the J end by 7 bases, with 13 bases between. Germline V gene data show CDR1 as SGHAT and CDR2 as FQNNGV. Here the CDR3 reads CASSSWLGGEAFF. The CDR3 coding sequence is TGTGCCAGCAGCTCTTGGTTAGGAGGTGAAGCTTTCTTT.

V and J are TRBV30 and TRBJ2-4, with 8 bases aligning to TRBD1. V lost 3 bases and J lost 5; bases outside the gene matches: 9. The CDR3 has 15 residues. The germline gives CDR1 GTSNPN, CDR2 SVGIG (reference sequence). The CDR3 loop reads CAWRDPTGGQNIQYF. DNA for the CDR3: TGTGCCTGGAGAGATCCCACAGGGGGGCAAAACATTCAGTACTTC.

The V call is TRBV5-8, the J call TRBJ2-2; 7 nucleotides align to TRBD1. CDR1 is SGHTS, CDR2 YDEGEE, per germline. The CDR3 has 14 residues. J lost 6 bases, V lost 2 bases, and 4 bases had no gene match. The DNA of the CDR3 is TGTGCCAGCAGCTTAAAGGGGGCGGCCGGGGAGCTGTTTTTT. This gives the protein CASSLKGAAGELFF.

V usage is TRBV4-1 and J usage is TRBJ2-7, with 8 bases aligning to TRBD2. J was trimmed by 3 bases and V by 0 bases; bases with no gene match: 10. The CDR3 sequence is 17 residues long. Germline values: CDR1 MGHRA, CDR2 YSYEKL. CDR3 coding DNA: TGCGCCAGCAGCCAAGATCGGGTCGGGGGGGCAGTCTACGAGCAGTACTTC. Its protein product is CASSQDRVGGAVYEQYF.

This rearrangement joins TRBV15 to TRBJ1-1; D might be TRBD1 (6 bases). This CDR3 spans 15 amino acids. Trimming cost V 5 bases and J 0 bases, with 13 bases left between them. Germline V CDR1 and CDR2: LNHNV, YYDKDF (reference sequence). The CDR3 here is CATSWGLGVNTEAFF. DNA of the CDR3: TGTGCCACCAGCTGGGGGCTAGGCGTGAACACTGAAGCTTTCTTT.

The V gene is TRBV27, the J gene TRBJ1-1; the D gene is possibly TRBD1 (6 bases). CDR1 is MNHEY, CDR2 SMNVEV, per germline (reference sequence). The CDR3 is made up of 14 amino acids. Between the trimmed V and J ends, which lost 6 bases and 10 bases, there was a span of 21 bases. The CDR3 DNA reads as TGTGCCAGCAGCCTTAATGGGGGCTCCCGGGGAGCTTTCTTT. Protein: CASSLNGGSRGAFF.

The chain couples TRBV19 to TRBJ2-7; tentative D call: TRBD1 (5 bases). Germline loops: CDR1 LNHDA, CDR2 SQIVND (reference sequence). The V end was cut by 4 bases, the J end by 3 bases, with 7 bases between. The CDR3 is made up of 12 amino acids. The CDR3 sequence: CASSKGNYEQYF. The CDR3 DNA is TGTGCCAGTAGTAAGGGGAACTACGAGCAGTACTTC.

The chain couples TRBV19 to TRBJ2-7; TRBD2 agrees at 8 bases. Germline V gene sequence: CDR1 LNHDA, CDR2 SQIVND (reference sequence). The CDR3 extends over 15 amino acids. Trimming cost V 3 bases and J 4 bases; bases outside gene matches: 8. CDR3 coding DNA: TGTGCCAGTAGTATTGCAGGCGGGGGGTATTACGAGCAGTACTTC. Protein: CASSIAGGGYYEQYF.

The chain is built from TRBV29-1 and TRBJ2-7; TRBD1 matches 12 bases. The CDR3 runs 17 residues. The germline V gene has CDR1 SQVTM and CDR2 ANQGSEA. V lost 4 bases to trimming and J lost 5 bases; unmatched junction nucleotides: 15. The CDR3 loop reads CSVAFGGTGGRRDEQYF. CDR3 DNA sequence: TGCAGCGTTGCCTTCGGGGGGACAGGGGGCCGGCGGGACGAGCAGTACTTC.

This chain connects TRBV11-3 to TRBJ2-1; 8 bases fit TRBD2. The CDR3 has 16 residues. Germline V gene sequence: CDR1 SGHNT, CDR2 YENEEA. Trimming at V came to 5 bases and at J to 0 bases, leaving 6 bases not matched to a gene. This CDR3 reads CASSQQLAVSYNEQFF. The CDR3, as DNA: TGTGCCAGCAGCCAACAACTAGCGGTCTCCTACAATGAGCAGTTCTTC.

This clone came up once. This chain uses TRBV28 with TRBJ2-7; D is possibly TRBD1 (5 bases). The CDR3 is 16 residues long. The ends were cut back, 6 bases at V and 2 bases at J, with 20 bases in the middle. CDR1 and CDR2 from the germline V gene are MDHEN and SYDVKM. CDR3 nucleotides: TGTGCCAGCAGCTACAAAATGACAGCCCAAACCTACGAGCAGTACTTC. This sequence encodes CASSYKMTAQTYEQYF.

The chain recombines TRBV5-1 with TRBJ1-4; TRBD1 might be the D (6 bases). Trimming removed 6 bases at V and 8 bases at J, with 17 bases between. This CDR3 region has 14 residues. Germline lookup yields CDR1 SGHRS and CDR2 YFSETQ. CDR3 loop: CASTSGELREKLFF. The CDR3, as DNA: TGCGCCAGCACCTCAGGGGAGTTGAGGGAAAAACTGTTTTTT.

This chain links TRBV10-3 with TRBJ2-2; weak D call: TRBD2 (5 bases). With 5 bases removed from V and 1 base from J, the gap between germline ends came to 8 bases. This CDR3 is built from 14 residues. Germline CDR1 ENHRY, CDR2 SYGVKD. The CDR3 spells CAISSRGNTGELFF. The DNA of the CDR3 is TGTGCCATCAGTTCCCGGGGGAACACCGGGGAGCTGTTTTTT.

This chain uses TRBV18 with TRBJ2-7; D ambiguous. V was trimmed by 3 bases and J by 3 bases, leaving 9 bases between them. The CDR3 totals 13 residues. Germline assignment: CDR1 KGHSH and CDR2 LQKENI. The CDR3: CASSPSVYYEQYF. The CDR3 DNA sequence: TGTGCCAGCTCACCGTCGGTATACTACGAGCAGTACTTC.

V and J are TRBV21-1 and TRBJ1-4; the D call TRBD1 from the table was never checked on the DNA. TRBV21-1 is a pseudogene. The CDR3 extends over 13 amino acids. CDR3 DNA: TGTGCCAACAGACAGCCCTATAATGAAAAACTGTTTTTT. It specifies CANRQPYNEKLFF.

Written as DNA, the CDR3 is TGTGCCAGCAGCCAAGGACCGAACACAGGGAAAGGAGAGACCCAGTACTTC. Amino acids: CASSQGPNTGKGETQYF. The V and J genes are TRBV5-4 and TRBJ2-5, with D maybe TRBD1 (6 bases). The CDR3 totals 17 residues. V lost 4 bases and J lost 4, with 23 bases in between. CDR1 and CDR2 (germline): SGHNT, YYREEE (reference sequence).

This rearrangement joins TRBV28 to TRBJ1-2; 7 bases fit TRBD1. This CDR3 contains 13 residues. Losses at the gene ends were 7 bases for V and 3 bases for J; bases not matched to a gene: 5. Germline V lookup: CDR1 MDHEN, CDR2 SYDVKM. The CDR3 coding sequence is TGTGCCAGCACCGAGACAGGGCACTATGGCTACACCTTC. It translates to CASTETGHYGYTF.

The chain uses TRBV14 and TRBJ1-6; TRBD1 matches at 7 bases. This CDR3 has 15 amino acids. Germline loops: CDR1 SGHDN, CDR2 FVKESK. J was trimmed by 7 bases and V by 4 bases; bases with no gene match: 7. The CDR3 protein is CASSPPGQYNSPLHF. The DNA for the CDR3 is TGTGCCAGCAGCCCCCCGGGACAGTACAATTCACCCCTCCACTTT. Complete variable domain (other parts from reference TRBV14 and TRBJ1-6): EAGVTQFPSHSVIEKGQTVTLRCDPISGHDNLYWYRRVMGKEIKFLLHFVKESKQDESGMPNNRFLAERTGGTYSTLKVQPAELEDSGVYFCASSPPGQYNSPLHFGNGTRLTVT.

The chain couples TRBV2 to TRBJ2-5; D may be TRBD1 (6 bases). Trimming shortened V by 7 bases and J by 5 bases, and 20 bases separated the two germline ends. Germline V gene data show CDR1 as SNHLY and CDR2 as FYNNEI. CDR3 length: 15 amino acids. The CDR3 DNA reads as TGTGCCAGCAAGGAACCAGGGGAACCGGGGGAGACCCAGTACTTC. It encodes CASKEPGEPGETQYF.

The chain has TRBV7-2 and TRBJ2-6; the D is unclear. Per the germline V gene, CDR1 is SGHTA and CDR2 is FQGNSA. Trimming stripped 5 bases from V and 0 bases from J, with 20 bases between. The CDR3 is 19 amino acids. For the CDR3, the DNA is TGTGCCAGCAGCCCCACCGTGGGCAGGCAGATCTCTGGGGCCAACGTCCTGACTTTC. Protein sequence: CASSPTVGRQISGANVLTF.